The 10 T cell receptor beta chains listed next were all sequenced from one sample in a study of T-cell memory formation after mild COVID-19. MiXCR, run by TCRdb on the 5' RACE reads, gives a single entry per CDR3 protein. Of 190,000 or so distinct CDR3 sequences listed, around 27% are singletons. The sequenced sample was PBMCs or a T cell subset sorted from them (not recorded which). These TCRs come from an adult woman who had mild COVID-19 (a few samples of this study predate the infection). Cell type and time point are not known.

The chain carries TRBV24-1 and TRBJ1-2, with a tentative D call TRBD1 (5 bases). The germline CDR1 and CDR2 sequences are KGHDR and SFDVKD. The CDR3 totals 13 residues. V gave up 5 bases and J gave up 8 bases, with 14 bases separating them. The CDR3 sequence is CATSAPGREGYTF. In DNA form, the CDR3 reads TGTGCCACCAGTGCGCCAGGGAGAGAAGGCTACACCTTC.

A single count supports this clonotype. The chain uses TRBV24-1 and TRBJ1-5; TRBD1 is a possible D gene (6 bases). This CDR3 region has 15 residues. The germline V gene has CDR1 KGHDR and CDR2 SFDVKD. Trimming took 4 bases from V and 2 from J, leaving 11 bases between them. The CDR3 region is CATSDAGHRNQPQHF. The DNA of the CDR3 is TGTGCCACCAGTGACGCGGGACACCGCAATCAGCCCCAGCATTTT.

V and J are TRBV10-3 and TRBJ1-1, with D possibly TRBD1 on 5 matching bases. Germline CDR1 is ENHRY and CDR2 is SYGVKD. V lost 4 bases and J lost 6, with 12 bases in between. This CDR3 comprises 13 residues. CDR3 in amino acids: CAISAEGYAEAFF. CDR3 in DNA: TGTGCCATCAGTGCGGAGGGGTACGCTGAAGCTTTCTTT.

This clonotype was seen a handful of times. V gene TRBV2 combines with J gene TRBJ2-2; 9 positions agree with TRBD1. Germline CDR1 is SNHLY and CDR2 is FYNNEI. The CDR3 is 15 residues long. V dropped 6 bases and J dropped 6; count of bases not matched to a gene: 8. The CDR3 region is CASRVDRGAAGELFF. The CDR3 DNA is TGTGCCAGCAGGGTCGACAGGGGGGCCGCCGGGGAGCTGTTTTTT. Variable domain in full (rest from reference TRBV2 and TRBJ2-2): EPEVTQTPSHQVTQMGQEVILRCVPISNHLYFYWYRQILGQKVEFLVSFYNNEISEKSEIFDDQFSVERPDGSNFTLKIRSTKLEDSAMYFCASRVDRGAAGELFFGEGSRLTVL.

This chain joins TRBV6-5 and TRBJ1-1; D remains unclear. The CDR3 is made up of 13 amino acids. Trimming shortened V by 7 bases and J by 1 base, and 10 bases separated the two germline ends. Germline loops: CDR1 MNHEY, CDR2 SVGAGI. CDR3 coding DNA: TGTGCCAGCACCAAACTGGGGAACACTGAAGCTTTCTTT. Amino acids: CASTKLGNTEAFF.

This clonotype was counted only a few times. The chain joins TRBV9 to TRBJ2-2; a weak D match, TRBD1 (6 bases). Trimming shortened V by 5 bases and J by 7 bases, and 15 bases separated the two germline ends. This CDR3 is 14 amino acids long. Germline assignment: CDR1 SGDLS and CDR2 YYNGEE. CDR3 in DNA: TGTGCCAGCAGTCAAACAGGGATGGTCGGGGAGCTGTTTTTT. Protein: CASSQTGMVGELFF.

This clonotype showed up just a few times. This chain connects TRBV10-3 to TRBJ1-1; 7 nucleotides match TRBD1. Germline CDR1 and CDR2: ENHRY and SYGVKD. With V trimmed by 0 bases and J by 3 bases, 4 bases remained unmatched. CDR3 length: 15 amino acids. The CDR3 bases are TGTGCCATCAGTGAGTCGAAGGGGGCGGACACTGAAGCTTTCTTT. It codes for CAISESKGADTEAFF.

As DNA, the CDR3 is TGCGCCAGCAGCCCGCCGGGACCAGCGAACACCGGGGAGCTGTTTTTT. Translating it yields CASSPPGPANTGELFF. This chain joins TRBV5-1 and TRBJ2-2, with D perhaps matching TRBD1 or TRBD2 (5 bases each). From germline, CDR1 is SGHRS and CDR2 YFSETQ. The CDR3 loop spans 16 amino acids. V was shortened by 4 bases and J by 0 bases, with 13 bases between the two germline ends.

The count of this clonotype is one. J is TRBJ2-5 and V is TRBV25-1; possibly TRBD1 or TRBD2 for D (5 bases each). Germline V gene lookup returns CDR1 MGHDK and CDR2 SYGVNS. V shed 2 bases and J shed 4 bases, with 20 bases lying between them. The length of the CDR3 is 17 residues. The CDR3 protein is CASSEKVGALGRETQYF. CDR3 coding DNA: TGTGCCAGCAGTGAAAAGGTTGGGGCTTTGGGGAGAGAGACCCAGTACTTC.

There are a few counts of this clonotype. The chain joins TRBV12-3 or TRBV12-4 to TRBJ1-1; the D is unclear. Trimming pared 5 bases from V and 5 bases from J, leaving 18 bases between. This CDR3 region has 15 residues. CDR3 nucleotide sequence: TGTGCCAGCAGTCCCTTCCCACCCCCGGGGACTGAAGCTTTCTTT. As protein: CASSPFPPPGTEAFF.